This T cell receptor (beta chain) appears in the sequencing data of a study of cytomegalovirus exposure and HLA in healthy donors. With 1 base clipped from V and 5 bases from J, the junction kept 5 bases outside the gene matches. The CDR3 contains 16 residues. Germline V gives CDR1 MGHRA, CDR2 YSYEKL. With 60 Vbeta and 13 Jbeta primers, the PCR was carried out. Repertoires were generated with immunoSEQ multiplex PCR, while TCRdb's copy carries only in-frame clones and drops some. The data contain about 170,000 clones, approximately 71% of them singletons. Sequenced sample: PBMCs. This clonotype was sampled from a girl between 5 and 17 years old in good health and CMV-seronegative. V is TRBV4-1 and J is TRBJ1-6; 7 bases are a match to TRBD1. The CDR3 coding sequence is TGCGCCAGCAGCCAAGCCCGGGACAGTCATAATTCACCCCTCCACTTT. Its translation is CASSQARDSHNSPLHF.